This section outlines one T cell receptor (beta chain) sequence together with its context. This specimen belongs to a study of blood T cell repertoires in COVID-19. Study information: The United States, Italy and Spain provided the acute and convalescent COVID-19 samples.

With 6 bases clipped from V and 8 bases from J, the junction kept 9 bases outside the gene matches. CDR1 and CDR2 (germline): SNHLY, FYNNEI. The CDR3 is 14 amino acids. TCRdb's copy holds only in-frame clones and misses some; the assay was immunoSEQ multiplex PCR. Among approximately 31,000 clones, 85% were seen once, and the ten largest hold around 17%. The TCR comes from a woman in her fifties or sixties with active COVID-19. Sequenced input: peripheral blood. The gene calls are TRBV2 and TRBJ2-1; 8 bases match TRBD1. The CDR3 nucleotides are TGTGCCAGCAGCAAAGACAGGGGACCGTATGAGCAGTTCTTC. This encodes CASSKDRGPYEQFF.